These 20 T cell receptor beta chains share one sample of origin, sequenced in a study of shared clonotypes between healthy human individuals. The assay was immunoSEQ multiplex PCR, and TCRdb's table has in-frame clones only and misses some. In the table there are roughly 500,000 clones, approximately 84% of which are singletons. Sequencing was done on a sample of PBMCs. All receptors derive from a woman between 40 and 50 years old in good health. Some clones in this sample may be carry-over from other donors' samples.

This clone has a single count. The chain couples TRBV19 to TRBJ2-7; 9 nucleotides agree with TRBD2. The CDR3 is 14 amino acids. V was pared by 1 base and J by 4 bases, with 2 bases of the junction left unmatched. The V gene's germline CDR1 is LNHDA and CDR2 SQIVND (reference sequence). In DNA, the CDR3 is TGTGCCAGTAGTATAGTAGCGGGAGTTTACGAGCAGTACTTC. Residues: CASSIVAGVYEQYF.

The rearrangement uses TRBV28 and TRBJ1-1; 7 positions agree with TRBD1. V dropped 2 bases and J dropped 6; count of bases not matched to a gene: 3. CDR1 is MDHEN and CDR2 is SYDVKM in the germline V gene. CDR3 length: 13 residues. CDR3 coding DNA: TGTGCCAGCAGTTTACGCCAGGGGGCTGAAGCTTTCTTT. This gives the protein CASSLRQGAEAFF. The complete variable domain, with remaining parts taken from reference TRBV28 and TRBJ1-1, reads DVKVTQSSRYLVKRTGEKVFLECVQDMDHENMFWYRQDPGLGLRLIYFSYDVKMKEKGDIPEGYSVSREKKERFSLILESASTNQTSMYLCASSLRQGAEAFFGQGTRLTVV.

This clone has at least ten counts. This rearrangement joins TRBV18 to TRBJ2-7; 12 nucleotides line up with TRBD2. Per germline, CDR1 KGHSH and CDR2 LQKENI. This CDR3 has 17 amino acids. The V segment lost 6 bases and the J segment 3 bases; nucleotides outside the gene matches: 12. The CDR3 spells CASSPGAGLAGIYEQYF. CDR3 DNA sequence: TGTGCCAGCTCCCCGGGGGCAGGACTAGCGGGAATCTACGAGCAGTACTTC.

The chain carries TRBV2 and TRBJ2-7; D possibly corresponds to TRBD1 (6 bases). V shed 8 bases and J shed 3 bases, with 8 bases lying between them. The germline V gene has CDR1 SNHLY and CDR2 FYNNEI. CDR3 size: 11 residues. CDR3 residues: CASQGNYEQYF. CDR3 in DNA: TGTGCCAGCCAGGGGAACTACGAGCAGTACTTC.

Many counts were recorded for this clone. The sample holds other DNA sequences that translate to the same CDR3. This chain links TRBV18 with TRBJ2-7; 9 nucleotides line up with TRBD1. CDR3 length: 14 residues. Trimming took 3 bases from V and 3 from J; bases not matched to a gene: 3. Germline CDR1 reads KGHSH; CDR2 reads LQKENI. This CDR3 reads CASSPGTGNYEQYF. The CDR3 coding sequence is TGTGCCAGCTCACCCGGGACAGGGAACTACGAGCAGTACTTC.

This clone appeared once. The gene calls are TRBV29-1 and TRBJ1-2; no definite D call. The CDR3 totals 14 residues. Germline-derived CDR1 and CDR2 are SQVTM and ANQGSEA. V gave up 4 bases and J gave up 4 bases, with 16 bases separating them. This CDR3 reads CSVVSGYTGYGYTF. CDR3 DNA: TGCAGCGTTGTGAGCGGGTATACGGGCTATGGCTACACCTTC.

Turning to this clone: A far larger clone is just one base off, so this is likely a read error. The chain uses TRBV6-6 and TRBJ2-1, with D tentatively TRBD2 (6 bases). CDR1 and CDR2 (germline): MNHNY, SVGAGI (reference sequence). The CDR3 has 15 residues. The CDR3, as DNA: TGTGCCAGCAGTTACGCTCCCGGAGGGACCAATGAGCAGCTCTTC. Translated: CASSYAPGGTNEQLF.

The gene calls are TRBV6-4 and TRBJ1-2, with TRBD1 as a possible D gene (5 bases). Germline V gene sequence: CDR1 MRHNA, CDR2 SNTAGT. V was pared by 4 bases and J by 5 bases, with 14 bases between. CDR3 length: 14 amino acids. CDR3 in DNA: TGTGCCAGCAGTGCGGGCCCAAAGGGGTATGGCTACACCTTC. It codes for CASSAGPKGYGYTF.

This rearrangement joins TRBV19 to TRBJ1-2, with D perhaps TRBD1 (6 bases). The length of the CDR3 is 15 residues. V lost 7 bases and J lost 0, with 15 bases in between. Germline V gene data show CDR1 as LNHDA and CDR2 as SQIVND (reference sequence). The CDR3 spells CASNPAGATNYGYTF. The CDR3 bases are TGTGCCAGTAATCCGGCGGGGGCTACTAACTATGGCTACACCTTC.

This sequence joins TRBV18 and TRBJ2-7; possibly TRBD1 for D (6 bases). CDR1 and CDR2 from the germline V gene are KGHSH and LQKENI. The CDR3 spans 15 residues. V was cut by 1 base and J by 3 bases, with 13 bases left in between. CDR3 sequence: CASSPRRQGHYEQYF. In nucleotides, the CDR3 is TGTGCCAGCTCACCACGGCGGCAGGGGCACTACGAGCAGTACTTC.

To note about this clone: Given a far larger clone just one base away, this is likely a sequencing read error. J is TRBJ2-7 and V is TRBV10-3; 7 nucleotides line up with TRBD1. CDR1 is ENHRY, CDR2 SYGVKD, per germline. J lost 5 bases, V lost 10 bases, and 14 bases had no gene match. The CDR3 contains 14 residues. DNA of the CDR3: TGTGCCAGCACCCGGGACAGCGTCACCCACGAGCAGTACTTC. It yields the protein CASTRDSVTHEQYF.

The chain carries TRBV7-3 and TRBJ2-2, with TRBD1 identical over 9 bases. The CDR3 has 16 amino acids. Germline-derived CDR1 and CDR2 are SGHTA and FQGTGA. Unmatched junction bases numbered 4, after V lost 5 bases and J lost 0 bases. The CDR3 nucleotides read TGTGCCAGCAGCCGGACAGGGGACTCGAACACCGGGGAGCTGTTTTTT. Its translation: CASSRTGDSNTGELFF.

The chain uses TRBV9 and TRBJ2-2; the D gene could be TRBD1 or TRBD2 (5 bases each). The V end lost 5 bases, the J end lost 0 bases, and 8 bases lay between the germline ends. The CDR3 extends over 14 amino acids. The germline CDR1 and CDR2 sequences are SGDLS and YYNGEE. CDR3 residues: CASRRGPNTGELFF. The CDR3 coding sequence is TGTGCCAGCAGGAGGGGACCGAACACCGGGGAGCTGTTTTTT.

The chain employs TRBV5-1 and TRBJ2-5; a possible D gene is TRBD2 (5 bases). Judging by the DNA end, TRBJ2-7 fits better; the J call may be wrong. The CDR3 totals 15 residues. Germline values: CDR1 SGHRS, CDR2 YFSETQ. Here the CDR3 reads CASSKAELSSYEQYF. The CDR3, as DNA: TGCGCCAGCAGCAAAGCGGAGCTGAGCTCCTACGAGCAGTACTTC.

This chain links TRBV18 with TRBJ1-2; unclear D gene. Trimming took 2 bases from V and 2 from J, leaving 12 bases between them. Germline-derived CDR1 and CDR2 are KGHSH and LQKENI. The CDR3 is 15 amino acids. The CDR3 loop reads CASSPEIVSNYGYTF. CDR3 nucleotide sequence: TGTGCCAGCTCACCAGAGATAGTTTCAAACTATGGCTACACCTTC.

This clone was found once. The rearrangement uses TRBV28 and TRBJ2-3; TRBD1 agrees at 7 bases. Germline V gives CDR1 MDHEN, CDR2 SYDVKM. CDR3 size: 15 residues. V dropped 6 bases and J dropped 2; count of bases not matched to a gene: 8. CDR3 loop: CASRPRQGFTDTQYF. The CDR3 nucleotides are TGTGCCAGCAGACCCCGACAGGGATTCACAGATACGCAGTATTTT.

The chain combines TRBV7-3 with TRBJ2-7; TRBD2 matches at 9 bases. The J segment lost 4 bases and the V segment lost 2 bases, leaving 9 bases of the junction unmatched. There are 16 residues in the CDR3. Germline V gene lookup returns CDR1 SGHTA and CDR2 FQGTGA. DNA of the CDR3: TGTGCCAGCAGCTTAGCGGGAGGGCCCACTAGATACGAGCAGTACTTC. Translating gives CASSLAGGPTRYEQYF.

The J gene is TRBJ2-3, the V gene TRBV6-6, with D hard to call. The ends were cut back, 2 bases at V and 4 bases at J, with 7 bases in the middle. Germline CDR1 and CDR2: MNHNY and SVGAGI (reference sequence). The CDR3 spans 13 residues. The CDR3 region is CASSYSWADTQYF. The CDR3 nucleotides are TGTGCCAGCAGTTACAGCTGGGCAGATACGCAGTATTTT.

The CDR3, as DNA: TGTGCCATCCGAGGACAGGCTGTTTACACTGAAGCTTTCTTT. This translates into CAIRGQAVYTEAFF. The chain employs TRBV28 and TRBJ1-1; 7 bases are a match to TRBD1. CDR3 length: 14 residues. From germline, CDR1 is MDHEN and CDR2 SYDVKM. After removal of 10 bases from V and 3 bases from J, the junction contained 11 bases not matched to a gene.

Concerning this clone itself: A far larger clone is just one base off, so this is likely a read error. V and J are TRBV6-6 and TRBJ1-1; D gene ambiguous. CDR1 is MNHNY, CDR2 SVGAGI, per germline (reference sequence). V dropped 0 bases and J dropped 4 bases, with 6 bases sitting between them. This CDR3 region has 13 residues. CDR3 protein: CASSYSTSTEAFF. In nucleotides, the CDR3 is TGTGCCAGCAGTTACTCTACCAGCACTGAAGCTTTCTTT.